The 23 T cell receptor beta chains listed next were all sequenced from one sample in a study of blood T cell repertoires in COVID-19. TCRdb's copy holds only in-frame clones and misses some; the assay was immunoSEQ multiplex PCR. Of some 250,000 clones in the sample, 70% to 90% were seen once. Sample: PBMCs or T cells enriched from blood (not recorded which). The receptors here all came from a man aged 18-30 years who had recovered from COVID-19.

The chain has TRBV19 and TRBJ1-6, with D possibly matching TRBD1 (5 bases). This CDR3 is built from 17 residues. CDR1 and CDR2 from the germline V gene are LNHDA and SQIVND (reference sequence). Trimming shortened V by 3 bases and J by 5 bases, and 17 bases separated the two germline ends. CDR3 amino acids: CASSIVGDSWDNSPLHF. CDR3 sequence (DNA): TGTGCCAGTAGTATTGTCGGGGACTCCTGGGATAATTCACCCCTCCACTTT.

This chain joins TRBV27 and TRBJ2-1, with D perhaps TRBD1 (6 bases). Germline V gives CDR1 MNHEY, CDR2 SMNVEV (reference sequence). With 5 bases removed from V and 9 bases from J, the gap between germline ends came to 20 bases. This CDR3 is built from 15 residues. This chain's CDR3 is CASSKAGVSSAEQFF. The CDR3 nucleotides read TGTGCCAGCAGTAAGGCAGGGGTTTCCTCGGCTGAGCAGTTCTTC.

This clone is a singleton in its sample. The chain uses TRBV12-5 and TRBJ2-7; possibly TRBD2 for D (6 bases). Trimming took 6 bases from V and 6 from J, leaving 15 bases between them. Per the germline V gene, CDR1 is LGHNT and CDR2 is FRNRAP. The CDR3 has 13 residues. The CDR3 DNA reads as TGTGCTAGTGGCCTAGGTGGGGGGAGCGAGCAGTACTTC. Translation gives CASGLGGGSEQYF.

This chain links TRBV3-1 (or the pseudogene TRBV3-2) with TRBJ2-3; D unclear. Trimming stripped 1 base from V and 0 bases from J, with 8 bases between. The CDR3 has 15 amino acids. CDR1 and CDR2 (germline): LGHDT, YNNKEL (reference sequence). The CDR3 nucleotides are TGTGCCAGCAGCCAAGTGGCGGCTAGCACAGATACGCAGTATTTT. Its translation: CASSQVAASTDTQYF.

This clone was picked up one time. This sequence joins TRBV9 and TRBJ1-2; 8 nucleotides line up with TRBD1. With 3 bases clipped from V and 1 base from J, the junction kept 8 bases outside the gene matches. Per germline, CDR1 SGDLS and CDR2 YYNGEE. This CDR3 comprises 16 residues. In DNA, the CDR3 is TGTGCCAGCAGCGAGGGAGGACAGGGAAATAACTATGGCTACACCTTC. This gives the protein CASSEGGQGNNYGYTF.

The CDR3 here is CASSEVAGQNYGYTF. DNA for the CDR3: TGTGCCAGCAGTGAAGTGGCAGGGCAGAACTATGGCTACACCTTC. V is TRBV6-1 and J is TRBJ1-2; a possible D gene is TRBD1 (5 bases). Germline V gene lookup returns CDR1 MNHNS and CDR2 SASEGT. V was clipped by 1 base and J by 2 bases, with 11 bases between them. The CDR3 has 15 residues.

With respect to this clone: One junction end disagrees with the germline gene, perhaps due to a read error. The chain combines TRBV28 with TRBJ1-1, with D tentatively TRBD1 (5 bases). Germline V CDR1 and CDR2: MDHEN, SYDVKM. The CDR3 sequence is 12 residues long. CDR3 in amino acids: CASITGQVPMRF. The CDR3, as DNA: TGTGCCAGCATTACAGGTCAGGTCCCGATGCGCTTT.

The gene calls are TRBV10-2 and TRBJ1-5, with 9 bases aligning to TRBD1. Germline V gives CDR1 WSHSY, CDR2 SAAADI. The length of the CDR3 is 17 residues. J was trimmed by 3 bases and V by 6 bases; bases with no gene match: 12. The CDR3 region has the DNA TGCGCCAGCAGCCAAACCGCGGACAGGGGAATCAATCAGCCCCAGCATTTT. It translates to CASSQTADRGINQPQHF.

The chain is built from TRBV5-8 and TRBJ2-3, with D perhaps matching TRBD1 (6 bases). The CDR3 covers 15 residues. The V and J ends lost 3 bases and 4 bases respectively, with 15 bases between them. Germline lookup yields CDR1 SGHTS and CDR2 YDEGEE. The CDR3 region is CASSSGQLGPDTQYF. The CDR3 nucleotides read TGTGCCAGCAGCTCCGGACAGCTGGGCCCAGATACGCAGTATTTT. The whole variable domain, filled in from reference TRBV5-8 and TRBJ2-3, reads EAGVTQSPTHLIKTRGQQATLRCSPISGHTSVYWYQQALGLGLQFLLWYDEGEERNRGNFPPRFSGRQFPNYSSELNVNALELEDSALYLCASSSGQLGPDTQYFGPGTRLTVL.

The chain recombines TRBV4-1 with TRBJ2-7; TRBD1 aligns across 9 bases. Germline lookup yields CDR1 MGHRA and CDR2 YSYEKL. The CDR3 sequence is 16 residues long. With V trimmed by 4 bases and J by 4 bases, 11 bases remained unmatched. CDR3 in DNA: TGCGCCAGCAGCCTGAACCCACAGGGGGCAGGATACGAGCAGTACTTC. It encodes CASSLNPQGAGYEQYF.

V usage is TRBV30 and J usage is TRBJ2-7; D remains ambiguous. Between the trimmed V and J ends, which lost 3 bases and 7 bases, there was a span of 7 bases. The length of the CDR3 is 10 residues. Germline CDR1 is GTSNPN and CDR2 is SVGIG (reference sequence). The CDR3 spells CAWRHGEQYF. The CDR3 bases are TGTGCCTGGAGACATGGTGAGCAGTACTTC.

This clone has a handful of counts. The chain employs TRBV4-1 and TRBJ2-1; 9 bases align to TRBD2. From germline, CDR1 is MGHRA and CDR2 YSYEKL. The J segment lost 4 bases and the V segment lost 1 base, leaving 11 bases of the junction unmatched. The CDR3 is 18 amino acids. The CDR3 sequence: CASSQVDLGLALYNEQFF. Written as DNA, the CDR3 is TGCGCCAGCAGCCAAGTCGACCTGGGACTAGCCCTATACAATGAGCAGTTCTTC.

V gene TRBV28 combines with J gene TRBJ1-5; 7 bases fit TRBD1. The V gene's germline CDR1 is MDHEN and CDR2 SYDVKM. V lost 4 bases to trimming and J lost 5 bases; unmatched junction nucleotides: 5. The CDR3 has 14 amino acids. CDR3 bases: TGTGCCAGCAGTTCTCGACAGGGCTATCAGCCCCAGCATTTT. Translating it yields CASSSRQGYQPQHF.

This clone was seen only a few times. This rearrangement joins TRBV5-4 to TRBJ2-2; 9 positions agree with TRBD1. The CDR3 runs 14 residues. Trimming cost V 3 bases and J 6 bases; bases outside gene matches: 3. Germline CDR1 is SGHNT and CDR2 is YYREEE (reference sequence). The CDR3, as DNA: TGTGCCAGCAGCTACTACAGGGGGCCCGGGGAGCTGTTTTTT. It yields the protein CASSYYRGPGELFF.

V and J are TRBV18 and TRBJ1-1; D is undetermined. Germline loops: CDR1 KGHSH, CDR2 LQKENI. The V end was cut by 1 base, the J end by 4 bases, with 10 bases between. This CDR3 spans 14 amino acids. This chain's CDR3 is CASSPLQEGTEAFF. The CDR3 coding sequence is TGTGCCAGCTCACCACTCCAGGAGGGCACTGAAGCTTTCTTT.

This clone appeared once. The chain recombines TRBV14 with TRBJ2-2; D uncertain. V gave up 4 bases and J gave up 3 bases, with 9 bases separating them. This CDR3 region has 14 residues. The germline V gene has CDR1 SGHDN and CDR2 FVKESK. The CDR3, as DNA: TGTGCCAGCAGCCGATTCCGGGACACCGGGGAGCTGTTTTTT. Translation gives CASSRFRDTGELFF. Filled out from reference TRBV14 and TRBJ2-2, the complete variable domain reads EAGVTQFPSHSVIEKGQTVTLRCDPISGHDNLYWYRRVMGKEIKFLLHFVKESKQDESGMPNNRFLAERTGGTYSTLKVQPAELEDSGVYFCASSRFRDTGELFFGEGSRLTVL.

V usage is TRBV3-1 (or the pseudogene TRBV3-2) and J usage is TRBJ2-5; D might be TRBD2 (5 bases). The germline V and J ends were trimmed by 2 bases and 2 bases, with 9 bases remaining between them. CDR3 size: 14 residues. Per germline, CDR1 LGHDT and CDR2 YNNKEL (reference sequence). The CDR3 region has the DNA TGTGCCAGCAGCCAAACGACTATACAAGAGACCCAGTACTTC. Encoded protein: CASSQTTIQETQYF.

The chain links TRBV12-5 to TRBJ2-4; 7 bases are shared with TRBD2. V shed 5 bases, J shed 0 bases, and the junction held 13 bases outside the gene matches. This CDR3 is 18 amino acids long. In germline, CDR1 is LGHNT, CDR2 FRNRAP. In nucleotides, the CDR3 is TGTGCTAGTGGTCAACCAGCGGGGCTTAGCCTAGCCAAAAACATTCAGTACTTC. Its protein is CASGQPAGLSLAKNIQYF.

The table lists this clone with a count of one. The DNA for the CDR3 is TGTGCCAGCAGTTTATGGACTCAGAGCACAGATACGCAGTATTTT. Its protein product is CASSLWTQSTDTQYF. The gene calls are TRBV28 and TRBJ2-3; no clear D. CDR3 length equals 15 residues. CDR1 MDHEN and CDR2 SYDVKM come from the germline V gene. V was trimmed by 0 bases and J by 0 bases, leaving 7 bases between them.

The chain has TRBV6-5 and TRBJ2-5; possibly TRBD2 for D (6 bases). Looked up from germline, CDR1 is MNHEY and CDR2 is SVGAGI. V was shortened by 0 bases and J by 0 bases, with 8 bases between the two germline ends. The CDR3 extends over 15 amino acids. The CDR3 nucleotides are TGTGCCAGCAGTTACTCTAGCGGATACCAAGAGACCCAGTACTTC. Translation: CASSYSSGYQETQYF.

The chain links TRBV7-2 to TRBJ1-5, with D uncertain. Trimming stripped 1 base from V and 0 bases from J, with 13 bases between. The CDR3 is 17 amino acids. CDR1 is SGHTA, CDR2 FQGNSA, per germline. CDR3 bases: TGTGCCAGCAGCTTAGTGGGCAGTCGATATAGCAATCAGCCCCAGCATTTT. This encodes CASSLVGSRYSNQPQHF.

Only a few counts were recorded for this clone. The V call is TRBV9, the J call TRBJ1-4; D remains ambiguous. V lost 2 bases, J lost 4 bases, and 9 bases lay in between. Germline lookup yields CDR1 SGDLS and CDR2 YYNGEE. The CDR3 extends over 14 amino acids. The CDR3 DNA sequence: TGTGCCAGCAGCGTGGCCGGGAGTAATGAAAAACTGTTTTTT. Translating it yields CASSVAGSNEKLFF.

This clone was observed a few times. The chain recombines TRBV27 with TRBJ1-6; unclear D gene. Per the germline V gene, CDR1 is MNHEY and CDR2 is SMNVEV (reference sequence). V was clipped by 5 bases and J by 7 bases, with 12 bases between them. The CDR3 contains 14 residues. The chain's CDR3 is CASSTIPTNSPLHF. In nucleotides, the CDR3 is TGTGCCAGCAGTACTATACCTACGAATTCACCCCTCCACTTT.